The sequence of this T cell receptor (beta chain) was determined in a study of T cells in Graves' hyperthyroidism and ophthalmopathy. Uncontrolled infection, other autoimmune disease, pregnancy or lactation disqualified patients from enrolment. The V gene's germline CDR1 is MNHNS and CDR2 SASEGT. The CDR3 is 17 residues long. Trimming cost V 9 bases and J 2 bases, with 20 bases left between them. Amplified TCR beta CDR3 regions came from RNA transcripts. HTBI primers were employed in a first-round RT-PCR of the TCR CDR3. TCRdb fed the multiplex PCR reads into MiXCR, producing one record per CDR3 protein. The sample lists 310,000 or so distinct CDR3 sequences, about a sixth occurring once.

This clonotype was obtained from a woman aged 55-69 years with Graves' ophthalmopathy. V and J are TRBV6-1 and TRBJ2-6; D is perhaps TRBD1 (6 bases). The sequenced sample was blood. CDR3 in DNA: TGTGCCAGTAAGAGGACAGCGTCCCTCCCTGGGGCCAACGTCCTGACTTTC. This encodes CASKRTASLPGANVLTF.